The entry below describes one TCR beta chain. What it binds is unknown. In TCRdb, the RT-PCR reads were re-called with MiXCR into one record per CDR3 protein. The sample includes hundreds of thousands of distinct CDR3 sequences, 10% to 11% of them seen just once. CDR3 length: 13 amino acids. Germline V gene data show CDR1 as SGHTA and CDR2 as FQGNSA. The ends were cut back, 1 base at V and 6 bases at J, with 10 bases in the middle. This specimen comes from a study of response to subunit inactivated influenza vaccine. Study-wide findings and caveats: A suggestion made by the authors is that each seasonal influenza vaccination recruits few new T cells.

The rearrangement joins TRBV7-2 to TRBJ2-7, with no clear D. The receptor was isolated from a man in his fifties or sixties who received an inactivated influenza vaccine. This specimen consisted of PBMCs from blood, obtained 40 to 50 days after vaccination. The CDR3 DNA follows: TGTGCCAGCAGCTTAGGCCGACAATCCGAGCAGTACTTC. Residues: CASSLGRQSEQYF.